The present entry profiles one T cell receptor beta chain with its context. As yet, its antigen is unknown. These data belong to a study of immune evolution from preneoplasia to lung adenocarcinoma. Germline lookup yields CDR1 SGDLS and CDR2 YYNGEE. The CDR3 covers 14 residues. The germline V and J ends were trimmed by 2 bases and 5 bases, with 13 bases remaining between them. Findings and caveats of the study: Top clone frequencies peaked in normal lung, apparently declining through invasive adenocarcinoma. Clonality was highest in normal lung, lower in later-stage lesions apparently.

Generated by immunoSEQ multiplex PCR, the TCRdb table keeps only in-frame clones and is missing some. The sample contains roughly 3,500 clones, 77% of which appear only once. The chain combines TRBV9 with TRBJ1-1; the D is unclear. Sequenced: FFPE adjacent normal lung tissue. This sequence was found in a person aged 70 to 80 with lung adenocarcinoma. For the CDR3, the DNA is TGTGCCAGCAGCGTCGGGTCCCGGTTTACTGAAGCTTTCTTT. This translates into CASSVGSRFTEAFF.